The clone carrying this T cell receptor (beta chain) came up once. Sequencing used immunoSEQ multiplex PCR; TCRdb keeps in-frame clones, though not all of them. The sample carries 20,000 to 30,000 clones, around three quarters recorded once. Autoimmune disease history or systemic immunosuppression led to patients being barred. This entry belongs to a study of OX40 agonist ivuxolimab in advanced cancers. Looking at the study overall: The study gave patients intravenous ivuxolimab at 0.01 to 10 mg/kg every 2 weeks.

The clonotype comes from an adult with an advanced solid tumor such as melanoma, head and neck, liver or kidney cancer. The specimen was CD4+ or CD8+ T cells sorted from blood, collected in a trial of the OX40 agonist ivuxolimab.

The CDR3 sequence is CASLNHIPNTEAFF. The CDR3, as DNA: TGTGCAAGCCTTAACCATATCCCTAACACTGAAGCTTTCTTT. The chain recombines TRBV12-2 with TRBJ1-1. TRBV12-2 is an annotated pseudogene. The length of the CDR3 is 14 residues.